Here is one T cell receptor beta chain with its context. The antigen remains undetermined. The data are from a study of shared clonotypes between healthy human individuals. V gave up 0 bases and J gave up 1 base, with 8 bases separating them. Germline-derived CDR1 and CDR2 are SGHTA and FQGNSA. This CDR3 region has 15 residues. Measured with immunoSEQ multiplex PCR; TCRdb has only the in-frame clones, and not every one. The table shows roughly 2.5 million clones, with 85% to 95% occurring only once. Regarding the study as a whole: Non-shared clonotypes were found to have lower generation probabilities than the clonotypes that were shared by all four of the sorted-subset donors. Across a handful of donors, naive CD4 shared roughly 5%, naive CD8 over 3%, memory CD4 more than 2%, memory CD8 0.4%.

V gene TRBV7-2 combines with J gene TRBJ2-3; D gene uncertain. Sequencing was done on a sample of naive CD4+ T cells sorted from blood. Subset specified: CD45RA+ positively selected. This receptor was taken from a man between 18 and 35 years old in good health. The CDR3 reads CASSLASVGTDTQYF. CDR3 coding DNA: TGTGCCAGCAGCTTAGCGTCGGTAGGCACAGATACGCAGTATTTT.